This TCR beta chain is drawn from a study of T cell repertoires in cytomegalovirus infection. About the study: Carrying CMV and the relevant HLA type showed in public TCR beta signatures.

From the reads, TCRdb called clonotypes with MiXCR, one entry per CDR3 protein. Counted here are some 920,000 distinct CDR3 sequences, 25% to 40% occurring once; the ten biggest clones make up roughly 13%. Broader study findings: The study found HLA-C-restricted CMV-specific TCR beta clonotypes dominating the ex vivo response.

Germline V gives CDR1 SQVTM, CDR2 ANQGSEA. CDR3 length equals 11 residues. Trimming took 4 bases from V and 6 from J, leaving 9 bases between them. Note on this clonotype: Its antigen is unknown.

The sequences come from cultured CD8+ T cells from PBMCs, collected from culture after CMV antigen stimulation. The source of this sequence is a human donor in good health (CMV status not recorded). Some clones in this sample may be carry-over from other donors' samples. This sequence joins TRBV29-1 and TRBJ1-1; D is unclear. For the CDR3, the DNA is TGCAGCGTTGCGGTTTGGGCTGAAGCTTTCTTT. The encoded protein is CSVAVWAEAFF.